Following are 24 T cell receptor beta chains from one sample sequenced in a study of cytomegalovirus exposure and HLA in healthy donors. The method was immunoSEQ multiplex PCR; TCRdb's version includes in-frame clones alone and lacks a portion of them. Altogether 130,000 to 150,000 clones are present, over 80% being singletons, with the ten largest covering 4.5% to 5.5%. Sample: PBMCs. The source of these receptors is a man aged 18 to 30 in good health and CMV-seropositive.

This chain connects TRBV28 to TRBJ2-1; 8 nucleotides line up with TRBD2. The CDR3 runs to 15 residues. The V gene end was trimmed by 5 bases and the J gene end by 10 bases; junction bases not matched to a gene: 13. Germline V gives CDR1 MDHEN, CDR2 SYDVKM. The CDR3 bases are TGTGCCAGCAGTATAGCCGGGACTAGTTACTGGGAGCAGTTCTTC. This sequence encodes CASSIAGTSYWEQFF.

The chain is built from TRBV30 and TRBJ1-3; 8 nucleotides align to TRBD1. Trimming at V came to 4 bases and at J to 0 bases, leaving 5 bases not matched to a gene. This CDR3 region has 15 residues. The germline V gene encodes CDR1 GTSNPN and CDR2 SVGIG (reference sequence). This CDR3 reads CAWTRQGTSGNTIYF. The CDR3 nucleotides read TGTGCCTGGACACGACAGGGGACCTCTGGAAACACCATATATTTT.

V gene TRBV6-4 combines with J gene TRBJ1-6, with D perhaps TRBD1 (5 bases). The V end was cut by 0 bases, the J end by 6 bases, with 9 bases between. Germline assignment: CDR1 MRHNA and CDR2 SNTAGT. There are 15 residues in the CDR3. The CDR3 reads CASSDSVGRNSPLHF. The CDR3 region has the DNA TGTGCCAGCAGTGACTCGGTGGGGCGTAATTCACCCCTCCACTTT.

The V call is TRBV19, the J call TRBJ1-1; D might be TRBD1 (5 bases). Per the germline V gene, CDR1 is LNHDA and CDR2 is SQIVND (reference sequence). The V and J ends lost 3 bases and 7 bases respectively, with 6 bases between them. The CDR3 loop spans 11 amino acids. The CDR3 spells CASSMGREAFF. In nucleotides, the CDR3 is TGTGCCAGTAGTATGGGGCGTGAAGCTTTCTTT.

J is TRBJ2-5 and V is TRBV7-2; D is unresolved. V lost 5 bases, J lost 7 bases, and 14 bases lay in between. There are 13 residues in the CDR3. Looked up from germline, CDR1 is SGHTA and CDR2 is FQGNSA. The CDR3 protein is CASSQDGRGTQYF. The CDR3, as DNA: TGTGCCAGCAGCCAAGACGGCCGCGGGACCCAGTACTTC.

V gene TRBV30 combines with J gene TRBJ1-2; 9 nucleotides line up with TRBD1. V was pared by 2 bases and J by 6 bases, with 13 bases of the junction left unmatched. CDR1 is GTSNPN, CDR2 SVGIG, per germline (reference sequence). The CDR3 runs 16 residues. The CDR3 spells CAWSILIWTGENGYTF. CDR3 bases: TGTGCCTGGAGTATTCTAATATGGACAGGGGAGAATGGCTACACCTTC.

The chain uses TRBV11-2 and TRBJ2-2; TRBD1 aligns across 7 bases. The CDR3 has 13 residues. Looked up from germline, CDR1 is SGHAT and CDR2 is FQNNGV. J gave up 8 bases and V 5 bases, and 5 bases lay outside the gene matches. The CDR3 DNA follows: TGTGCCAGCAGCCGACAGGGAGTAGGGGAGCTGTTTTTT. Its protein product is CASSRQGVGELFF.

The chain combines TRBV30 with TRBJ2-2, with 8 positions matching TRBD2. This CDR3 has 15 amino acids. J was trimmed by 0 bases and V by 1 base; bases with no gene match: 1. The V gene's germline CDR1 is GTSNPN and CDR2 SVGIG (reference sequence). In nucleotides, the CDR3 is TGTGCCTGGAGTGCGGGGGGGCCGAACACCGGGGAGCTGTTTTTT. This sequence encodes CAWSAGGPNTGELFF.

The rearrangement joins TRBV5-5 to TRBJ2-7, with 11 nucleotides matching TRBD2. The CDR3 extends over 16 amino acids. Germline V CDR1 and CDR2: SGHKS, YYEKEE (reference sequence). The V gene end was trimmed by 0 bases and the J gene end by 4 bases; junction bases not matched to a gene: 6. CDR3 sequence: CASSLGPGTSGYEQYF. In DNA, the CDR3 is TGTGCCAGCAGCTTGGGACCCGGGACTAGCGGTTACGAGCAGTACTTC.

The chain carries TRBV25-1 and TRBJ2-7; 10 bases map to TRBD1. The CDR3 spans 13 residues. J was trimmed by 4 bases and V by 8 bases; bases with no gene match: 5. Germline values: CDR1 MGHDK, CDR2 SYGVNS. CDR3 loop: CASQTGGAYEQYF. The CDR3 nucleotides are TGTGCCAGCCAGACAGGGGGCGCATACGAGCAGTACTTC.

The chain joins TRBV6-1 to TRBJ2-4, with 8 bases that match TRBD2. Looked up from germline, CDR1 is MNHNS and CDR2 is SASEGT. The CDR3 is 15 residues long. V was pared by 1 base and J by 8 bases, with 7 bases of the junction left unmatched. The CDR3 coding sequence is TGTGCCAGCAGTGAAGGGGTGCGGGGGGCGGACATTCAGTACTTC. Translation gives CASSEGVRGADIQYF.

The chain carries TRBV4-2 and TRBJ1-5; D is undetermined. Trimming shortened V by 0 bases and J by 4 bases, and 7 bases separated the two germline ends. This CDR3 contains 14 residues. Germline V gives CDR1 LGHNA, CDR2 YNFKEQ. CDR3 in DNA: TGTGCCAGCAGCCAAGATCACACAAATCAGCCCCAGCATTTT. Its protein product is CASSQDHTNQPQHF.

The chain employs TRBV2 and TRBJ1-2; D might be TRBD1 (6 bases). This CDR3 is 12 amino acids long. CDR1 SNHLY and CDR2 FYNNEI come from the germline V gene. Trimming removed 9 bases at V and 2 bases at J, with 10 bases between. The CDR3 bases are TGTGCCAGTAGGACAGAGAACTATGGCTACACCTTC. It translates to CASRTENYGYTF.

This clone has a single count. CDR3 residues: CASSGLAGGEETQYF. CDR3 in DNA: TGTGCCAGCAGTGGATTAGCGGGAGGAGAAGAGACCCAGTACTTC. This rearrangement joins TRBV27 to TRBJ2-5; 10 nucleotides align to TRBD2. J gave up 3 bases and V 5 bases, and 6 bases lay outside the gene matches. The CDR3 extends over 15 amino acids. Per germline, CDR1 MNHEY and CDR2 SMNVEV (reference sequence).

DNA for the CDR3: TGTGCCAGCAGTGAGACAGTTTTTAGCACAGATACGCAGTATTTT. Protein: CASSETVFSTDTQYF. This rearrangement joins TRBV2 to TRBJ2-3; D is perhaps TRBD1 (5 bases). The CDR3 is 15 amino acids. The V gene lost 3 bases and the J gene lost 0 bases, with 10 bases spanning the gap. Germline V gene lookup returns CDR1 SNHLY and CDR2 FYNNEI.

This clone is a singleton in its sample. The chain joins TRBV6-1 to TRBJ1-5; TRBD1 matches 7 bases. Germline values: CDR1 MNHNS, CDR2 SASEGT. This CDR3 region has 15 residues. V lost 4 bases, J lost 1 base, and 4 bases stayed unmatched. The DNA for the CDR3 is TGTGCCAGCAGTGGTGGGGGACAGAGCAATCAGCCCCAGCATTTT. Encoded protein: CASSGGGQSNQPQHF.

The chain joins TRBV2 to TRBJ2-3; 7 positions agree with TRBD1. The CDR3 spans 17 residues. V gave up 7 bases and J gave up 2 bases; unmatched junction bases: 15. Germline V gene data show CDR1 as SNHLY and CDR2 as FYNNEI. The CDR3 DNA sequence: TGTGCCAGCACCGGATTACTCCGGGACAGAGTCACAGATACGCAGTATTTT. This codes for CASTGLLRDRVTDTQYF.

The rearrangement links TRBV7-6 to TRBJ2-2; D might be TRBD1 (5 bases). Trimming shortened V by 5 bases and J by 5 bases, and 15 bases separated the two germline ends. The germline CDR1 and CDR2 sequences are SGHVS and FNYEAQ. CDR3 length: 15 amino acids. CDR3 DNA sequence: TGTGCCAGCAGCCCCGTGGCAGGGTGGACCGGGGAGCTGTTTTTT. It is translated as CASSPVAGWTGELFF.

This clone was counted only a few times. The V call is TRBV30, the J call TRBJ1-5, with 11 bases matching TRBD1. Per germline, CDR1 GTSNPN and CDR2 SVGIG (reference sequence). This CDR3 has 13 residues. J was trimmed by 4 bases and V by 5 bases; bases with no gene match: 1. For the CDR3, the DNA is TGTGCCTGGGGGACAGGGGGTAATCAGCCCCAGCATTTT. Translated, it gives CAWGTGGNQPQHF.

This clone occurred a few times. This sequence joins TRBV30 and TRBJ2-7; TRBD2 is a possible D gene (5 bases). CDR1 is GTSNPN, CDR2 SVGIG, per germline (reference sequence). The V end was cut by 1 base, the J end by 0 bases, with 16 bases between. The CDR3 length is 16 residues. The CDR3: CAWSAPSRRSSYEQYF. The CDR3 DNA reads TGTGCCTGGAGTGCCCCCTCACGGAGGAGCTCCTACGAGCAGTACTTC.

This rearrangement joins TRBV6-5 to TRBJ1-1, with 7 positions matching TRBD1. The germline CDR1 and CDR2 sequences are MNHEY and SVGAGI. The ends lost 8 bases at V and 1 base at J; junction bases unmatched: 10. This CDR3 has 15 amino acids. The DNA of the CDR3 is TGTGCCAGCTACCTCCGGGCAGGGGGGAACACTGAAGCTTTCTTT. Translated: CASYLRAGGNTEAFF.

The chain links TRBV27 to TRBJ2-7, with 7 nucleotides matching TRBD1. The CDR3 runs to 13 residues. Looked up from germline, CDR1 is MNHEY and CDR2 is SMNVEV (reference sequence). Trimming took 5 bases from V and 7 from J; bases not matched to a gene: 8. The CDR3: CASSDRGPLEQYF. CDR3 sequence (DNA): TGTGCCAGCAGTGATAGGGGGCCGCTGGAGCAGTACTTC.

The rearrangement joins TRBV9 to TRBJ2-6; TRBD1 is a possible D gene (6 bases). The CDR3 totals 18 residues. Trimming stripped 0 bases from V and 12 bases from J, with 25 bases between. CDR1 SGDLS and CDR2 YYNGEE come from the germline V gene. CDR3 sequence: CASSVDSEVHRGLGVLTF. CDR3 in DNA: TGTGCCAGCAGCGTAGATTCCGAGGTCCATAGGGGGTTGGGCGTCCTGACTTTC.

The chain joins TRBV29-1 to TRBJ2-3, with D unresolved. V dropped 5 bases and J dropped 0 bases, with 6 bases sitting between them. Germline lookup yields CDR1 SQVTM and CDR2 ANQGSEA. The CDR3 length is 12 residues. The CDR3 reads CSVPRSTDTQYF. The DNA for the CDR3 is TGCAGCGTTCCCAGAAGCACAGATACGCAGTATTTT.